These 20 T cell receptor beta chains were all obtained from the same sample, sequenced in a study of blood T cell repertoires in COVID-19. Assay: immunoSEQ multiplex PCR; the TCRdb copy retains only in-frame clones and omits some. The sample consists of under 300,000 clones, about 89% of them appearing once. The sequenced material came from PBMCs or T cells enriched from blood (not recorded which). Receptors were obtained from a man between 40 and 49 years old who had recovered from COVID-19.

The CDR3 coding sequence is TGTGCCAGCAGAATAGGACAGGGTTTCGATGGCTACACCTTC. Translation gives CASRIGQGFDGYTF. The chain carries TRBV27 and TRBJ1-2, with TRBD1 identical over 8 bases. The CDR3 loop spans 14 amino acids. Germline assignment: CDR1 MNHEY and CDR2 SMNVEV (reference sequence). The ends lost 6 bases at V and 6 bases at J; junction bases unmatched: 9.

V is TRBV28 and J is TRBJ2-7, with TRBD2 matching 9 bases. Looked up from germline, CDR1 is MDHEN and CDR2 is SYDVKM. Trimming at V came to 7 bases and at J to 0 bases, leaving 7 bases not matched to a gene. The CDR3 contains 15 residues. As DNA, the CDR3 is TGTGCCAGCACCCGAGCGACTAGCGGCTCCTACGAGCAGTACTTC. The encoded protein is CASTRATSGSYEQYF. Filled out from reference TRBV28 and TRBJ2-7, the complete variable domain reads DVKVTQSSRYLVKRTGEKVFLECVQDMDHENMFWYRQDPGLGLRLIYFSYDVKMKEKGDIPEGYSVSREKKERFSLILESASTNQTSMYLCASTRATSGSYEQYFGPGTRLTVT.

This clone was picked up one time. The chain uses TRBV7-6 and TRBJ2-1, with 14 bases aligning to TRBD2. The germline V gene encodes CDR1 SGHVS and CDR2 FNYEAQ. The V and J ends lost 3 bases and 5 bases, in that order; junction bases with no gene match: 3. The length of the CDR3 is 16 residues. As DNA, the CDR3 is TGTGCCAGCAGCTTTGGACTAGCGGGGGGCGACAATGAGCAGTTCTTC. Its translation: CASSFGLAGGDNEQFF.

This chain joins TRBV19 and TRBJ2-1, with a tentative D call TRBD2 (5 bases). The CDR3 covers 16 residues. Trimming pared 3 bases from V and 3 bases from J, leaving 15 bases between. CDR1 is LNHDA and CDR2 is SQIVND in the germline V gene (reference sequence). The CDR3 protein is CASSMNPGGSYNEQFF. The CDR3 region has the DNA TGTGCCAGTAGTATGAATCCAGGAGGAAGCTACAATGAGCAGTTCTTC.

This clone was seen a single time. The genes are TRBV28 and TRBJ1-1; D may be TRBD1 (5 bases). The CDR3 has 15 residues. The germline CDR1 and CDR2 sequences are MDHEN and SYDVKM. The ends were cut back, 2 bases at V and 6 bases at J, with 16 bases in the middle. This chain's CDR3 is CASSLSPGGLSEAFF. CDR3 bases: TGTGCCAGCAGTTTAAGTCCGGGGGGTCTTTCTGAAGCTTTCTTT.

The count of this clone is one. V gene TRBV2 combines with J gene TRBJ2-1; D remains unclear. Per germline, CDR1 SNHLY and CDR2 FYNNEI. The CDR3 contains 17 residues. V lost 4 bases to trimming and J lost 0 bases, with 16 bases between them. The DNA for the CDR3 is TGTGCCAGCAGTGGGCTGCTCAGGCCGAGCTCCTACAATGAGCAGTTCTTC. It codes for CASSGLLRPSSYNEQFF.

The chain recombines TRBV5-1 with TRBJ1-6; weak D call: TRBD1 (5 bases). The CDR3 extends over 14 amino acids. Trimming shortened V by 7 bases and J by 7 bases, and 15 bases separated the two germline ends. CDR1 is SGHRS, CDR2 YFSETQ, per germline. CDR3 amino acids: CASQPGLENSPLHF. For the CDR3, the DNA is TGCGCCAGCCAACCGGGACTGGAAAATTCACCCCTCCACTTT.

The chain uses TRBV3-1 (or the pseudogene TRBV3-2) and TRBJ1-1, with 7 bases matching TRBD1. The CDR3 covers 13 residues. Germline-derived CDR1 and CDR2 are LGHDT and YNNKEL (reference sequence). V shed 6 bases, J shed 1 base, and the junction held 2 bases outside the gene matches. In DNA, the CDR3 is TGTGCCAGCAGTCGGACAGGGAACACTGAAGCTTTCTTT. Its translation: CASSRTGNTEAFF.

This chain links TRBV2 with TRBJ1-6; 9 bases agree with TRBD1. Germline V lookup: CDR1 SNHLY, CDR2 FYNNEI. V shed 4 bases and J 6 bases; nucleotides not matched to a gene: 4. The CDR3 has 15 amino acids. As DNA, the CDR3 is TGTGCCAGCAGTGGGGACAGGGCTACTAATTCACCCCTCCACTTT. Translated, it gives CASSGDRATNSPLHF.

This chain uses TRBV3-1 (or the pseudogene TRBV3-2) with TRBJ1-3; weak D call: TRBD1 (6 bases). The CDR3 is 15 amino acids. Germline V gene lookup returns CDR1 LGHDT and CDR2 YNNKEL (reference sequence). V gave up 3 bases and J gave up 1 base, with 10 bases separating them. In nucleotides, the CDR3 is TGTGCCAGCAGCCACAACAGGGTATCTGGAAACACCATATATTTT. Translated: CASSHNRVSGNTIYF.

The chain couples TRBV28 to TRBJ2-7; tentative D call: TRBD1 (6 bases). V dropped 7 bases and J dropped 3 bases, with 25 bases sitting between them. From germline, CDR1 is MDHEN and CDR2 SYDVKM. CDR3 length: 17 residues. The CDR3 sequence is CASTPAQGGLIYYEQYF. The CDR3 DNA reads TGTGCCAGCACGCCGGCACAGGGTGGACTGATTTACTACGAGCAGTACTTC.

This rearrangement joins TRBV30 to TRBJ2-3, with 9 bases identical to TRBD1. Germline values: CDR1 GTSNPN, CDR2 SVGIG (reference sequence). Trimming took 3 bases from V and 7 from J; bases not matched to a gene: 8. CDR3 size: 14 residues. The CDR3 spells CAWSVGQGGNTQYF. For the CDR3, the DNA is TGTGCCTGGAGCGTGGGACAGGGTGGGAATACGCAGTATTTT. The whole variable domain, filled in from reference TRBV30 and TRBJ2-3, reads SQTIHQWPATLVQPVGSPLSLECTVEGTSNPNLYWYRQAAGRGLQLLFYSVGIGQISSEVPQNLSASRPQDRQFILSSKKLLLSDSGFYLCAWSVGQGGNTQYFGPGTRLTVL.

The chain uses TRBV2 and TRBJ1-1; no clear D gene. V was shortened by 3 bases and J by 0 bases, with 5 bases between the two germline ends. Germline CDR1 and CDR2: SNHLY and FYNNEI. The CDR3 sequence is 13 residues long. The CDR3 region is CASSESVNTEAFF. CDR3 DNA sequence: TGTGCCAGCAGTGAGAGCGTGAACACTGAAGCTTTCTTT.

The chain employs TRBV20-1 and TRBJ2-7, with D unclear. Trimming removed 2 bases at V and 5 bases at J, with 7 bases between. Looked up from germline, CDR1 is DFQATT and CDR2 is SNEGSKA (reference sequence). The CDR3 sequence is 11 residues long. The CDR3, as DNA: TGCAGTGCTAGACTGATAGACGAGCAGTACTTC. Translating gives CSARLIDEQYF.

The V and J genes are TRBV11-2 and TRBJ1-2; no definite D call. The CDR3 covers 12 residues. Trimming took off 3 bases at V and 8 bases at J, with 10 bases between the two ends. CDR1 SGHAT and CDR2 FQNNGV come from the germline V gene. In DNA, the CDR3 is TGTGCCAGCAGCTTTTTGTCGGGGGGCTACACCTTC. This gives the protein CASSFLSGGYTF.

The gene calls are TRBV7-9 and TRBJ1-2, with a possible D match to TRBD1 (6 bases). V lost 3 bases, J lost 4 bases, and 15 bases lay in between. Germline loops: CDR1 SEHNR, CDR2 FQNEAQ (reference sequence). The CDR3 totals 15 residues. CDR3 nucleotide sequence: TGTGCCAGCAGCTTTAGACAGGTGAACTCCTATGGCTACACCTTC. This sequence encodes CASSFRQVNSYGYTF.

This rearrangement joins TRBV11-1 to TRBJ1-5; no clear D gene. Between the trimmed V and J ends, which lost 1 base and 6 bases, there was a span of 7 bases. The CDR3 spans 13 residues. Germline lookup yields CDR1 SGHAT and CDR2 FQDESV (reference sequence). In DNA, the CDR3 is TGTGCCAGCAGCTTAGGGTCCGGTCAGCCCCAGCATTTT. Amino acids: CASSLGSGQPQHF.

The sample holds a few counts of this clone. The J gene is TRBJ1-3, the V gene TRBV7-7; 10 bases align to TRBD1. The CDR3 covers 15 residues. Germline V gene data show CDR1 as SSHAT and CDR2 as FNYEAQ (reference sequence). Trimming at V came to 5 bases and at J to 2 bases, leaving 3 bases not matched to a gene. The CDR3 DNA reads TGTGCCAGCAGCCCCGGGACAGGGGCTGGAAACACCATATATTTT. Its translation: CASSPGTGAGNTIYF.

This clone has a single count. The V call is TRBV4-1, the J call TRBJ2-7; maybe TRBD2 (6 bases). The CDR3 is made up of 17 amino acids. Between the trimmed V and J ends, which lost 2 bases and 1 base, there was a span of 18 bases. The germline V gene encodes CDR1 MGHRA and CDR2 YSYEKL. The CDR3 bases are TGCGCCAGCAGCCAACTCGGGCGGGATCCCAGGTCCTACGAGCAGTACTTC. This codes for CASSQLGRDPRSYEQYF.

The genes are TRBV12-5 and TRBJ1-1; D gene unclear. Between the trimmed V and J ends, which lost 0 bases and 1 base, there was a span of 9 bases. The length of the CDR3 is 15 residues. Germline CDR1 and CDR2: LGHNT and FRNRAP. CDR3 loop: CASGLVTTRNTEAFF. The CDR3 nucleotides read TGTGCTAGTGGTTTGGTTACCACTAGGAACACTGAAGCTTTCTTT.